This T cell receptor (beta chain) was captured in a study of blood T cells in healthy people across ages. Study-level findings and limits: Diversity was higher, and naive CD4+ cells more numerous, in long-lived donors than in aged donors. Diversity estimated from one million T cells was considered an underestimate. Unsorted PBMCs prevented conclusive naive versus antigen-experienced comparison.

CDR1 is SGHTA, CDR2 FQGNSA, per germline. Trimming cost V 4 bases and J 4 bases, with 13 bases left between them. This CDR3 is 14 amino acids long. All donors came from Russia, were Caucasian and healthy, and spanned ages about 6 to 90. A J-beta primer mix and a sample-barcoded 5' primer were used in a second PCR of about 6 to 12 cycles. TCRdb recomputed calls from the 5' RACE reads with MiXCR, one row per CDR3 protein. The repertoire includes about 680,000 distinct CDR3 sequences, 49% of them detected once, and around 32% sits in the top ten. Details on this clonotype: Its matching antigen is unknown.

V usage is TRBV7-2 and J usage is TRBJ1-2; D gene ambiguous. The sequencing sample was made of blood. This sequence originates from a woman aged 60-70 years in good health. CDR3 DNA: TGTGCCAGCAGCTCTCGGGATCAGTTCTATGGCTACACCTTC. Translated: CASSSRDQFYGYTF.